Listed below are T cell receptor beta chains from one sample, sequenced in a study of blood T cell repertoires in COVID-19. Produced via immunoSEQ multiplex PCR; TCRdb's table is partial and in-frame only. The top ten hold 9% of the sample, which has over 130,000 clones, roughly 76% seen once. The sample taken for sequencing was peripheral blood. These receptors were collected from a woman aged 50 to 65 with active or convalescent COVID-19. Each CDR3 is given without its conserved first and last residue.

v_call,j_call,cdr3_aa
TRBV9,TRBJ2-7,ASSVGPGAYEQY
TRBV10-3,TRBJ1-2,AISEPPAGTEGYT
TRBV19,TRBJ1-1,ASSTGPGWNTEAF
TRBV6-5,TRBJ1-2,ASSPSPTLRSGYT
TRBV4-3,TRBJ1-5,ASSPGRNSNQPQH
TRBV12-3/TRBV12-4,TRBJ2-3,ASSWVGDTQY
TRBV7-2,TRBJ2-3,ASTPRIGAPLSTDTQY
TRBV24-1,TRBJ2-2,ATSTPGSGELF
TRBV13,TRBJ2-5,ASSLSGVETQY
TRBV10-1,TRBJ1-2,ASSEMVRGWNYGYT
TRBV15,TRBJ1-3,ATSRDLGFGNTIY
TRBV7-8,TRBJ2-1,ASSSSTSGWNNEQF
TRBV30,TRBJ1-2,AARRSLRGGYT
TRBV12-2,TRBJ2-7,ASRLARIGESPAYEQY
TRBV28,TRBJ2-7,ASSNPGQSFYEQY
TRBV6-1,TRBJ2-4,ASSESIGGNIQY
TRBV7-6,TRBJ2-7,ASSPGTGASSYEQY
TRBV3-1/TRBV3-2,TRBJ2-7,ASSQDPGLPSNEQY
TRBV30,TRBJ1-1,AWSGGGGNTEAF
TRBV20-1,TRBJ1-1,SASGDGLDTEAF
TRBV7-2,TRBJ2-1,ASSFTSGGEINEQF
TRBV10-3,TRBJ1-2,AISDSGTGKGLSGYT
TRBV6-6,TRBJ1-3,ASSYQWAEAGNTIY
TRBV6-2/TRBV6-3,TRBJ2-3,ASSYREPDSDTQY
TRBV7-2,TRBJ2-5,ASSAIDRGGRETQY
TRBV13,TRBJ2-7,ASSSYGQGGSSYEQY
TRBV2,TRBJ1-5,ASSERTPPLDQPQH
TRBV3-1/TRBV3-2,TRBJ2-7,ASSQDPRSGPAVAYEQY
TRBV7-9,TRBJ2-5,ASGDWDKETQY
TRBV24-1,TRBJ2-5,ATSSGTSGGQETQY
TRBV7-9,TRBJ2-5,ASSPRGPPEIQY
TRBV25-1,TRBJ1-2,ASTATGTAYGYT
TRBV7-6,TRBJ1-6,ASSSPDRPLH
TRBV19,TRBJ2-3,ASSSWTGADTQY
TRBV6-5,TRBJ1-2,ASTPDRTYGYT
TRBV19,TRBJ1-4,ASSISGDSDKKLF
TRBV27,TRBJ2-3,ASSFQRLAGGGDTQY
TRBV7-9,TRBJ2-1,ASSLGAGGGNEQF
TRBV6-2/TRBV6-3,TRBJ2-7,ASSRDRALYEQY
TRBV19,TRBJ2-3,ASSTETSGGTDTQY
TRBV3-1/TRBV3-2,TRBJ1-6,ASSQGADNSPLH
TRBV30,TRBJ2-7,ACSGLAGVYEQY
TRBV6-2/TRBV6-3,TRBJ2-7,ASSYVLTAAYEQY
TRBV18,TRBJ1-1,ASSRPNTEAF
TRBV28,TRBJ2-1,ASSLSLAGRYNEQF
TRBV7-2,TRBJ2-3,ASSGQLAGVPGDTQY
TRBV12-5,TRBJ2-5,ASGRQLWETQY
TRBV5-1,TRBJ1-4,ASSSGTGNEKLF
TRBV4-3,TRBJ1-2,ASSQDLRTGGYT
TRBV27,TRBJ1-6,ASSPDRQNSPLH
TRBV7-9,TRBJ2-1,ASSTSPSYNEQF
TRBV7-9,TRBJ2-7,ASSLGGHTRAYEQY
TRBV2,TRBJ1-1,ASSGQVRSTEAF
TRBV6-2/TRBV6-3,TRBJ1-5,ASSQHKSNQPQH